These 32 T cell receptor beta chains originate from one sample sequenced in a study of tissue T cells after allogeneic stem cell transplantation. This sample's time point: mouse harvest day 7 after allogeneic transplant. Mouse grafts combined 10^7 T-cell-depleted bone marrow cells with 10^6 splenic CD5+ T cells. The repertoire was sequenced with immunoSEQ multiplex PCR; TCRdb's copy has only in-frame clones and lacks some. Altogether 8,000 or so clones are present, approximately 46% being singletons, with the ten largest covering 2.2%. Material for sequencing was skin. These TCRs come from a female BALB/c mouse given C57BL/6 T cells with graft-versus-host disease after an allogeneic hematopoietic cell transplant.

Of note for this clone: Gene names and germline match the mouse. The read halts 1 residue ahead of the CDR3 end, with the missing end drawn from the germline J gene. The same CDR3 is also encoded by other DNA sequences in this sample. The chain has TRBV26 and TRBJ1-1; 7 positions match TRBD1. This CDR3 has 14 amino acids. The junction had 4 bases not matched to a gene; V was cut back by 6 bases and J by 0 bases. Per the germline V gene, CDR1 is KGHPV and CDR2 is FQNQEV (reference sequence). The covered CDR3 bases are TGTGCCAGCAGCCTGGGACAGACAAACACAGAAGTCTTC. It encodes CASSLGQTNTEVF. The entire CDR3 is CASSLGQTNTEVFF.

Turning to this clone: Germline and genes: mouse. The CDR3 end falls 1 residue outside the read, so it is completed with the germline J gene. The chain couples TRBV24 to TRBJ2-7, with 14 nucleotides matching TRBD2. V lost 6 bases to trimming and J lost 6 bases; unmatched junction nucleotides: 7. Germline V gene data show CDR1 as KGHTA and CDR2 as FRNEEI. This CDR3 region has 15 residues. The CDR3 here is CASSPGTGGAREQYF. The part of the CDR3 DNA that was read is TGTGCCAGCAGCCCCGGGACTGGGGGGGCGCGTGAACAGTAC.

This clone was seen only a few times. The genes are named according to mouse. The read comes to an end 1 residue before the CDR3 does, leaving the germline J gene to fill in the end. The chain has TRBV26 and TRBJ2-3, with D unclear. Germline V CDR1 and CDR2: KGHPV, FQNQEV (reference sequence). The CDR3 is 14 residues long. Trimming stripped 4 bases from V and 2 bases from J, with 10 bases between. The CDR3 protein is CASSPRTDAETLYF. The sequenced CDR3 bases are TGTGCCAGCAGTCCTCGGACGGATGCAGAAACGCTGTAT.

Points on this clone: Any gene name here is a mouse gene name. The CDR3 goes on 1 residue after the read ends, and that part is filled in from the germline J gene. This chain connects TRBV16 to TRBJ2-7, with 10 positions matching TRBD2. The germline V gene encodes CDR1 SGHSA and CDR2 FRNQAP. The CDR3 spans 14 residues. The V and J ends lost 1 base and 6 bases, in that order; junction bases with no gene match: 3. The CDR3 bases that were read are TGTGCAAGCAGCTTAGGCTGGGGGGGCGGTGAACAGTAC. This translates into CASSLGWGGGEQY. In full, the CDR3 is CASSLGWGGGEQYF. The variable domain in full, completed from reference TRBV16 and TRBJ2-7, reads NAGVIQTPRHKVTGKGQEATLWCEPISGHSAVFWYRQTIVQGLEFLTYFRNQAPIDDSGMPKERFSAQMPNQSHSTLKIQSTQPQDSAVYLCASSLGWGGGEQYFGPGTRLTVL.

In regard to this clone: Any gene name here is a mouse gene name. Coverage ceases 1 residue before the CDR3 finishes, and the germline J gene fills in the end. This chain connects TRBV12-1 to TRBJ2-1; D may be TRBD2 (5 bases). Deletions cut 4 bases from V and 1 base from J, with 7 bases between. CDR1 and CDR2 (germline): SGHSN, HYEKVE. There are 13 residues in the CDR3. The CDR3 sequence is CASSLGNYAEQFF. CDR3 DNA (partial): TGTGCCAGCTCCCTGGGAAACTATGCTGAGCAGTTC.

Regarding this clone: The germline and genes are mouse ones. The read finishes 1 residue shy of the CDR3 end, and the germline J gene is used to complete it. The V call is TRBV19, the J call TRBJ2-5; D gene unclear. Germline V gives CDR1 FNHDT, CDR2 SITEND (reference sequence). CDR3 length: 13 residues. V lost 4 bases and J lost 0, with 6 bases in between. CDR3: CASSSLNQDTQYF. The CDR3 bases that were read are TGTGCCAGCAGTTCCCTTAACCAAGACACCCAGTAC. Full variable domain (rest looked up from reference TRBV19 and TRBJ2-5): GGIITQTPKFLIGQEGQKLTLKCQQNFNHDTMYWYRQDSGKGLRLIYYSITENDLQKGDLSEGYDASREKKSSFSLTVTSAQKNEMAVFLCASSSLNQDTQYFGPGTRLLVL.

In regard to this clone: Mouse gene names apply. The read comes to an end 1 residue before the CDR3 does, leaving the germline J gene to fill in the end. V usage is TRBV23 and J usage is TRBJ2-5; TRBD2, as called in the table, went unchecked against the DNA. This CDR3 has 15 residues. Germline V gene lookup returns CDR1 KGHTA and CDR2 FQNQQP. CDR3 loop: CSSSQRGAGQDTQYF. The part of the CDR3 DNA that was read is TGCTCCAGCAGTCAACGGGGGGCGGGCCAAGACACCCAGTAC. The entire variable domain, with the rest obtained from reference TRBV23 and TRBJ2-5, is as follows: DAAVTQKPRYLIKMKGQEAEMKCIPEKGHTAVFWYQQKQSKELKFLIYFQNQQPLDQIDMVKERFSAVCPSSSLCSLGIRTCEAEDSALYLCSSSQRGAGQDTQYFGPGTRLLVL.

Note on this clone: Genes here carry mouse names. The read halts 1 residue ahead of the CDR3 end, with the missing end drawn from the germline J gene. The rearrangement uses TRBV19 and TRBJ2-1; no clear D. Germline V CDR1 and CDR2: FNHDT, SITEND (reference sequence). CDR3 size: 13 residues. V lost 4 bases, J lost 2 bases, and 7 bases lay in between. The covered CDR3 bases are TGTGCCAGCAGTCCCGGGCACTATGCTGAGCAGTTC. Amino acids: CASSPGHYAEQF. The whole CDR3 protein is CASSPGHYAEQFF. Based on the CDR3 plus reference TRBV19 and TRBJ2-1, the full variable domain is GGIITQTPKFLIGQEGQKLTLKCQQNFNHDTMYWYRQDSGKGLRLIYYSITENDLQKGDLSEGYDASREKKSSFSLTVTSAQKNEMAVFLCASSPGHYAEQFFGPGTRLTVL.

A remark on this clone: The gene names here belong to mouse. The observed sequence ends 1 residue before the CDR3 terminus, with the missing tail filled in from the germline J gene. The chain employs TRBV2 and TRBJ2-4, with a tentative D call TRBD1 (6 bases). The CDR3 runs 15 residues. Trimming cost V 0 bases and J 4 bases, with 11 bases left between them. CDR1 and CDR2 (germline): LGHNA, YSYQKL. CDR3 in amino acids: CASSQDRGTKNTLYF. CDR3 bases read: TGTGCCAGCAGCCAAGATAGGGGGACAAAAAACACCTTGTAC.

This clone was recorded a few times. Mouse gene names and germline throughout. The observed sequence ends 1 residue before the CDR3 terminus, with the missing tail filled in from the germline J gene. The rearrangement links TRBV26 to TRBJ2-5; TRBD1 matches 10 bases. The CDR3 is 15 amino acids. Per germline, CDR1 KGHPV and CDR2 FQNQEV (reference sequence). Trimming at V came to 4 bases and at J to 5 bases, leaving 6 bases not matched to a gene. The part of the CDR3 DNA that was read is TGTGCCAGCAGTCCTCGACAGGGGGCGCTAGACACCCAGTAC. It encodes CASSPRQGALDTQY. The whole CDR3 reads CASSPRQGALDTQYF.

For this clone: The germline and genes are mouse ones. The read terminates 1 residue ahead of where the CDR3 ends, so the germline J gene completes it. The chain has TRBV3 and TRBJ1-4; D is possibly TRBD1 (5 bases). Germline values: CDR1 SNHLY, CDR2 FYNGKV (reference sequence). CDR3 length: 16 residues. Trimming removed 5 bases from V and 0 bases from J, with 13 bases in between. The CDR3 bases that were read are TGTGCCAGCAGCGAAAGACAGACTCTTTCCAACGAAAGATTATTT. Residues: CASSERQTLSNERLF. The full CDR3 reads CASSERQTLSNERLFF.

Turning to this clone: Gene names follow the mouse nomenclature. The read ends 1 residue early relative to the CDR3; the germline J gene fills the gap. The genes are TRBV16 and TRBJ2-5; 10 nucleotides align to TRBD2. The J segment lost 6 bases and the V segment lost 2 bases, leaving 2 bases of the junction unmatched. This CDR3 has 14 amino acids. Germline values: CDR1 SGHSA, CDR2 FRNQAP. This CDR3 reads CASSLNWGGDTQYF. The covered CDR3 bases are TGTGCAAGCAGCTTAAACTGGGGGGGGGACACCCAGTAC.

This clone has only a few counts. Any gene name here is a mouse gene name. The missing CDR3 end, 1 residue past where the read stops, is filled in from the germline J gene. The rearrangement links TRBV14 to TRBJ2-7; TRBD1 matches 7 bases. J lost 2 bases, V lost 7 bases, and 3 bases had no gene match. This CDR3 has 12 amino acids. CDR1 is SGHDT and CDR2 is FRDEAV in the germline V gene. The CDR3 region is CASGDRTYEQYF. CDR3 DNA (partial): TGTGCCAGCGGGGACAGAACCTATGAACAGTAC.

This clone was detected a few times. The gene names given are mouse names. From the germline J gene comes the end of the CDR3, since the read stops 1 residue before it. The J gene is TRBJ2-1, the V gene TRBV13-3; no definite D call. Germline V lookup: CDR1 NNHDY, CDR2 SYVADS. CDR3 size: 11 residues. V dropped 2 bases and J dropped 7 bases, with 4 bases sitting between them. The DNA read from the CDR3 is TGTGCCAGCAGTGAGCGGGCTGAGCAGTTC. It is translated as CASSERAEQF. Given in full, the CDR3 is CASSERAEQFF.

On this clone itself: Gene and germline names: mouse. The missing CDR3 end, 1 residue past where the read stops, is filled in from the germline J gene. The chain recombines TRBV26 with TRBJ1-1; perhaps TRBD1 as D (5 bases). The V end was cut by 4 bases, the J end by 5 bases, with 11 bases between. This CDR3 has 13 amino acids. The germline gives CDR1 KGHPV, CDR2 FQNQEV (reference sequence). The CDR3 sequence is CASSRQGGTEVFF. The DNA read from the CDR3 is TGTGCCAGCAGTCGGCAGGGCGGGACAGAAGTCTTC.

Regarding this clone: Mouse gene names and germline throughout. The CDR3 is cut off 1 residue early in the read; its end comes from the germline J gene. This sequence joins TRBV17 and TRBJ1-2, with a possible D match to TRBD1 (5 bases). Germline V gives CDR1 MNHDT, CDR2 YYDKIL. Trimming left V 6 bases short and J 1 base short, with 12 bases between. This CDR3 comprises 14 residues. Partial CDR3 DNA: TGTGCTAGCAGGCGGGGGGGGGAAAACTCCGACTACACC. Translated: CASRRGGENSDYT. The full CDR3 reads CASRRGGENSDYTF.

On this clone itself: Mouse gene names apply. The read halts 1 residue ahead of the CDR3 end, with the missing end drawn from the germline J gene. This rearrangement joins TRBV3 to TRBJ2-2, with TRBD2 identical over 9 bases. CDR1 is SNHLY, CDR2 FYNGKV, per germline (reference sequence). The junction had 2 bases not matched to a gene; V was cut back by 5 bases and J by 1 base. This CDR3 is 15 amino acids long. The CDR3 spells CASSMGLGNTGQLYF. The part of the CDR3 DNA that was read is TGTGCCAGCAGCATGGGACTGGGAAACACCGGGCAGCTCTAC.

With respect to this clone: Gene labels here are mouse ones. With the read ending 1 residue before the CDR3 end, the germline J gene is used to fill in that end. The chain uses TRBV13-2 and TRBJ2-4; 7 bases align to TRBD2. This CDR3 is 15 amino acids long. Germline V lookup: CDR1 NNHNN, CDR2 SYGAGS (reference sequence). V was clipped by 3 bases and J by 2 bases; unmatched bases: 6. Incomplete CDR3 DNA: TGTGCCAGCGGTGCATCGACTGGGATTCAAAACACCTTGTAC. As protein: CASGASTGIQNTLY. The whole CDR3 sequence is CASGASTGIQNTLYF.

Regarding this clone: Genes here carry mouse names. The CDR3 goes on 1 residue after the read ends, and that part is filled in from the germline J gene. The identical CDR3 is also encoded by other nucleotide sequences in the sample. The chain combines TRBV3 with TRBJ2-7, with 7 bases that match TRBD1. CDR3 size: 12 residues. V lost 5 bases, J lost 3 bases, and 1 base stayed unmatched. Looked up from germline, CDR1 is SNHLY and CDR2 is FYNGKV (reference sequence). CDR3 in amino acids: CASSPGGYEQYF. Incomplete CDR3 DNA: TGTGCCAGCAGCCCAGGGGGCTATGAACAGTAC. The full variable domain, completed using reference TRBV3 and TRBJ2-7, is GPKVLQIPSHQIIDMGQMVTLNCDPVSNHLYFYWYKQILGQQMEFLVNFYNGKVMEKSKLFKDQFSVERPDGSYFTLKIQPTALEDSAVYFCASSPGGYEQYFGPGTRLTVL.

A remark on this clone: Genes here carry mouse names. Read data end 1 residue before the CDR3 end; the end is taken from the germline J gene. The chain combines TRBV13-2 with TRBJ1-1, with TRBD1 as a possible D gene (6 bases). The CDR3 runs to 13 residues. The V gene lost 5 bases and the J gene lost 1 base, with 9 bases spanning the gap. Germline CDR1 reads NNHNN; CDR2 reads SYGAGS (reference sequence). CDR3: CASGRDKNTEVFF. The CDR3 DNA, read in part, is TGTGCCAGCGGACGGGACAAAAACACAGAAGTCTTC.

This clone came up a few times. The germline and genes are mouse ones. The sequenced part of the CDR3 DNA is TGTGCCAGCAGTCCCCGACTGGGGAAAGACACCCAGTAC. Its protein product is CASSPRLGKDTQY. The entire CDR3 reads CASSPRLGKDTQYF. The chain is built from TRBV26 and TRBJ2-5, with TRBD2 matching 8 bases. The read is 1 residue too short to cover the CDR3 end, so that end is filled in from the germline J gene. The CDR3 contains 14 residues. Germline-derived CDR1 and CDR2 are KGHPV and FQNQEV (reference sequence). With V trimmed by 4 bases and J by 4 bases, 4 bases remained unmatched.

This clone occurred a few times. The gene symbols are mouse symbols. The read stops 1 residue short of the end of the CDR3; the missing end is completed from the germline J gene. This chain uses TRBV16 with TRBJ2-7; 7 bases fit TRBD1. CDR1 SGHSA and CDR2 FRNQAP come from the germline V gene. CDR3 size: 12 residues. The junction had 3 bases not matched to a gene; V was cut back by 6 bases and J by 4 bases. The CDR3 is CASSRDSYEQYF. The covered CDR3 bases are TGTGCAAGCAGTCGGGACAGTTATGAACAGTAC.

As for this clone: The gene names given are mouse names. Read data end 1 residue before the CDR3 end; the end is taken from the germline J gene. This sequence joins TRBV16 and TRBJ1-3; unclear D gene. CDR3 length equals 14 residues. From germline, CDR1 is SGHSA and CDR2 FRNQAP. V was clipped by 2 bases and J by 1 base, with 6 bases between them. CDR3 sequence: CASSLQDSGNTLYF. The sequenced part of the CDR3 DNA is TGTGCAAGCAGCTTACAGGACTCTGGAAATACGCTCTAT.

This clone came up once. Mouse gene names apply. The CDR3 is cut off 1 residue early in the read; its end comes from the germline J gene. This chain links TRBV26 with TRBJ2-2; D may match TRBD1 or TRBD2 (5 bases each). The germline V gene has CDR1 KGHPV and CDR2 FQNQEV (reference sequence). The V end was cut by 1 base, the J end by 0 bases, with 9 bases between. The CDR3 extends over 16 amino acids. The CDR3 bases that were read are TGTGCCAGCAGTCTGTTGAGGGGCTCAAACACCGGGCAGCTCTAC. It is translated as CASSLLRGSNTGQLY. The whole CDR3 protein is CASSLLRGSNTGQLYF. The variable domain in full, completed from reference TRBV26 and TRBJ2-2, reads NSKVIQTPRYLVKGQGQKAKMRCIPEKGHPVVFWYQQNKNNEFKFLINFQNQEVLQQIDMTEKRFSAECPSNSPCSLEIQSSEAGDSALYLCASSLLRGSNTGQLYFGEGSKLTVL.

In the case of this clone: Mouse names are used for the genes. The CDR3 end falls 1 residue outside the read, so it is completed with the germline J gene. The V call is TRBV3, the J call TRBJ2-5; 8 bases map to TRBD2. The J segment lost 3 bases and the V segment lost 2 bases, leaving 4 bases of the junction unmatched. Germline CDR1 reads SNHLY; CDR2 reads FYNGKV (reference sequence). The CDR3 totals 15 residues. The sequenced part of the CDR3 DNA is TGTGCCAGCAGCTTAAGGCTGGGGGGTCAAGACACCCAGTAC. This encodes CASSLRLGGQDTQY. The CDR3 as a whole reads CASSLRLGGQDTQYF.

This clone was observed a few times. Gene names and germline match the mouse. The CDR3 region is CTCSARNTLYF. The sequenced part of the CDR3 DNA is TGCACCTGCAGTGCAAGGAACACCTTGTAC. The V call is TRBV1, the J call TRBJ2-4, with D unclear. Read data end 1 residue before the CDR3 end; the end is taken from the germline J gene. The V gene's germline CDR1 is NSQYPW and CDR2 LRSPGD (reference sequence). This CDR3 is built from 11 residues. The V end lost 2 bases, the J end lost 6 bases, and 3 bases lay between the germline ends.

In regard to this clone: The gene names given are mouse names. The read finishes 1 residue shy of the CDR3 end, and the germline J gene is used to complete it. The chain links TRBV26 to TRBJ2-4; D is perhaps TRBD1 (6 bases). The CDR3 spans 14 residues. Trimming stripped 5 bases from V and 0 bases from J, with 9 bases between. Germline V gene data show CDR1 as KGHPV and CDR2 as FQNQEV (reference sequence). The CDR3 is CASSWDTSQNTLYF. The sequenced CDR3 bases are TGTGCCAGCAGTTGGGACACCAGTCAAAACACCTTGTAC.

In the case of this clone: Germline and genes: mouse. Coverage ceases 1 residue before the CDR3 finishes, and the germline J gene fills in the end. The chain uses TRBV12-1 and TRBJ2-5; 13 bases map to TRBD2. CDR1 and CDR2 from the germline V gene are SGHSN and HYEKVE. J was trimmed by 4 bases and V by 3 bases; bases with no gene match: 6. CDR3 length: 16 residues. The part of the CDR3 DNA that was read is TGTGCCAGCTCTATCGGACTGGGGGGGCTGGAAGACACCCAGTAC. This translates into CASSIGLGGLEDTQY. The complete CDR3 protein is CASSIGLGGLEDTQYF.

The sample holds a few counts of this clone. Gene names and germline match the mouse. The read comes to an end 1 residue before the CDR3 does, leaving the germline J gene to fill in the end. The gene calls are TRBV4 and TRBJ1-4; 7 bases match TRBD1. Trimming cost V 7 bases and J 6 bases; bases outside gene matches: 8. CDR3 length: 14 amino acids. Germline CDR1 and CDR2: LGHDT and YNNKQL (reference sequence). CDR3 DNA (partial): TGTGCCAGCAAATTGACAGGGAGACACGAAAGATTATTT. Encoded protein: CASKLTGRHERLF. The whole CDR3 protein reads CASKLTGRHERLFF.

Details on this clone: Gene names and germline match the mouse. The read ends 1 residue before the CDR3 terminus; that terminus is restored from the germline J gene. The chain is built from TRBV3 and TRBJ2-7; 11 positions agree with TRBD2. The germline V gene has CDR1 SNHLY and CDR2 FYNGKV (reference sequence). CDR3 length: 14 residues. J was trimmed by 4 bases and V by 4 bases; bases with no gene match: 3. This CDR3 is CASSSGLGVYEQYF. The DNA read from the CDR3 is TGTGCCAGCAGCTCGGGACTGGGGGTTTATGAACAGTAC.

For this clone: The genes and germline here are from mouse. The read stops 1 residue short of the end of the CDR3; the missing end is completed from the germline J gene. This chain uses TRBV26 with TRBJ2-1; possible D gene TRBD2, 6 bases. Trimming stripped 6 bases from V and 1 base from J, with 7 bases between. The CDR3 has 13 amino acids. Germline V CDR1 and CDR2: KGHPV, FQNQEV (reference sequence). The DNA read from the CDR3 is TGTGCCAGCAGGTGGGGGAACTATGCTGAGCAGTTC. Translated: CASRWGNYAEQF. The entire CDR3 is CASRWGNYAEQFF.

Of note for this clone: Gene and germline names: mouse. The CDR3 end falls 1 residue outside the read, so it is completed with the germline J gene. The V call is TRBV23, the J call TRBJ2-3; the DNA was not used to check the table's D call, TRBD2. The CDR3 has 17 residues. Looked up from germline, CDR1 is KGHTA and CDR2 is FQNQQP. The covered CDR3 bases are TGCTCCAGCAGTCAATCGAAACTGGGGGGGAGTGCAGAAACGCTGTAT. The encoded protein is CSSSQSKLGGSAETLY. In full, the CDR3 is CSSSQSKLGGSAETLYF.